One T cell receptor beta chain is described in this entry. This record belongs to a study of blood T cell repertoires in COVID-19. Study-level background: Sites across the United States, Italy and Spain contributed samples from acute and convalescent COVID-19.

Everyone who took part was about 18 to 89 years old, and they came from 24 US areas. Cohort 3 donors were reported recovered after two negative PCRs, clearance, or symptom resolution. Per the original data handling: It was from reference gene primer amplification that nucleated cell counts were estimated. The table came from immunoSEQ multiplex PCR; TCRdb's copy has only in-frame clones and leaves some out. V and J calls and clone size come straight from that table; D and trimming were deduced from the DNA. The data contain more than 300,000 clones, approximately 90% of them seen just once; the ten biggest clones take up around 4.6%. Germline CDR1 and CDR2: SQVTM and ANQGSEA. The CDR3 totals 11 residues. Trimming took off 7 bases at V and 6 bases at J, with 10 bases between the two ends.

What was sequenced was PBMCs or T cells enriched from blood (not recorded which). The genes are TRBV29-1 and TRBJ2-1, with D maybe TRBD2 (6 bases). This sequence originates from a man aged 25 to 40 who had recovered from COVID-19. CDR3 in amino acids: CSAEGSNEQFF. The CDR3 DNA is TGCAGCGCGGAGGGGTCCAATGAGCAGTTCTTC.